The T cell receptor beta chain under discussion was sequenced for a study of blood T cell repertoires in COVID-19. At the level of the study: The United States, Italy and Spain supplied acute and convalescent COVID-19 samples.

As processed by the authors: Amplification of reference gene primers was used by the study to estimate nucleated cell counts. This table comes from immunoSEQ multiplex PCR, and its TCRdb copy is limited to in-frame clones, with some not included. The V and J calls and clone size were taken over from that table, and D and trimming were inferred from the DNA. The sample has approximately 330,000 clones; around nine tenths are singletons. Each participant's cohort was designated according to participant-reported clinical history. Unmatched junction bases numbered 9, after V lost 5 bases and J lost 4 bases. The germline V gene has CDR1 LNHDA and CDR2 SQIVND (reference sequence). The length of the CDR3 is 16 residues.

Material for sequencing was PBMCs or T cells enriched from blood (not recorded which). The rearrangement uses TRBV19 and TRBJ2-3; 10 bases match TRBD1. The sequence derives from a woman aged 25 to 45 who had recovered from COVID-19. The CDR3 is CASSLRGQGNSDTQYF. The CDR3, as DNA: TGTGCCAGTAGTCTAAGGGGACAGGGGAACTCAGATACGCAGTATTTT. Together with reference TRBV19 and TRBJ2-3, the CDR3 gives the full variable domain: DGGITQSPKYLFRKEGQNVTLSCEQNLNHDAMYWYRQDPGQGLRLIYYSQIVNDFQKGDIAEGYSVSREKKESFPLTVTSAQKNPTAFYLCASSLRGQGNSDTQYFGPGTRLTVL.